This T cell receptor (beta chain) was recorded in a study of brain metastases from non-small cell lung cancer. Germline trimming cut 4 bases from V and 1 base from J; bases unmatched to any gene: 11. The germline CDR1 and CDR2 sequences are KGHSH and LQKENI. The CDR3 sequence is 18 residues long. TCRdb's copy holds only in-frame clones and misses some; the assay was immunoSEQ multiplex PCR. The data show about 970 clones, over 70% seen once. The TCR sequence derives from a donor aged 40 or over with non-small cell lung cancer. V gene TRBV18 combines with J gene TRBJ2-2, with 8 bases fitting TRBD1. Sequenced input: tumor-adjacent normal tissue. CDR3 amino acids: CASSLEQTGALNTGELFF. CDR3 DNA sequence: TGTGCCAGCTCACTGGAACAGACAGGGGCCCTGAACACCGGGGAGCTGTTTTTT.